The clone carrying this T cell receptor beta chain was recorded many times. Its antigen is unidentified. This CDR3 has 12 amino acids. The ends were cut back, 8 bases at V and 5 bases at J, with 11 bases in the middle. Germline V gene data show CDR1 as MNHEY and CDR2 as SVGEGT. The sample comes from a study of CD8+CD57+ T cells in acquired aplastic anemia. Notes on the study in general: Between patients and controls, about 30 CD8+ CDR3 sequences were found in common.

CDR3 and TCR beta VDJ profiling relied on a genomic DNA template. A single record per CDR3 protein comes from TCRdb applying MiXCR to the reads. Here the sample spans some 200,000 distinct CDR3 sequences, less than 60% being singletons. Whoever was chosen for sequencing had shown CD8+CD57+ cell expansion by flow cytometry. The sequence was obtained from a human donor with aplastic anemia. Material: sorted CD4+, CD8+, or CD8+CD57+ T cells (not recorded which) from PBMCs. The chain has TRBV6-2 or TRBV6-3 and TRBJ2-3; no clear D gene. CDR3 nucleotide sequence: TGTGCCAGCGGCCCCGTTAGAGATACGCAGTATTTT. It codes for CASGPVRDTQYF.